The 30 T cell receptor beta chains reported below all come from one sample, sequenced in a study of neurological immune-mediated disorders. TCRdb itself ran the 5' RACE reads through MiXCR, one entry per CDR3 protein. Seen here are about 60,000 distinct CDR3 sequences, 3.5% to 4.5% observed once, and the top ten hold under 2.5%. Sequenced material: PBMCs. The source of these receptors is a woman aged 45-60 years with multiple sclerosis.

This clonotype was counted between two and nine times. The chain combines TRBV24-1 with TRBJ2-3, with TRBD2 matching 9 bases. The CDR3 totals 15 residues. In germline, CDR1 is KGHDR, CDR2 SFDVKD. V trimming: 5 bases; J trimming: 1 base; junction bases outside the gene matches: 3. CDR3: CATSVAGAGTDTQYF. DNA of the CDR3: TGTGCCACCAGTGTAGCGGGAGCCGGCACAGATACGCAGTATTTT.

This clonotype was seen a handful of times. The rearrangement uses TRBV7-2 and TRBJ2-1; tentatively, D is TRBD2 (6 bases). Per the germline V gene, CDR1 is SGHTA and CDR2 is FQGNSA. V was clipped by 1 base and J by 3 bases, with 7 bases between them. The CDR3 has 14 residues. CDR3 protein: CASSLGGLYNEQFF. DNA of the CDR3: TGTGCCAGCAGCTTAGGGGGACTCTACAATGAGCAGTTCTTC. The variable domain in full, with the rest retrieved from reference TRBV7-2 and TRBJ2-1, is GAGVSQSPSNKVTEKGKDVELRCDPISGHTALYWYRQSLGQGLEFLIYFQGNSAPDKSGLPSDRFSAERTGGSVSTLTIQRTQQEDSAVYLCASSLGGLYNEQFFGPGTRLTVL.

This clonotype has ten or more counts. The rearrangement joins TRBV12-3 or TRBV12-4 to TRBJ1-5; no clear D gene. The CDR3 contains 13 residues. Between the trimmed V and J ends, which lost 6 bases and 2 bases, there was a span of 8 bases. The CDR3 DNA reads as TGTGCCAGCAGCCCTTATGGCAATCAGCCCCAGCATTTT. Translated, it gives CASSPYGNQPQHF.

This clonotype was detected ten times or more. The chain is built from TRBV20-1 and TRBJ2-2, with 7 bases aligning to TRBD1. The J segment lost 0 bases and the V segment lost 2 bases, leaving 3 bases of the junction unmatched. The length of the CDR3 is 15 residues. The V gene's germline CDR1 is DFQATT and CDR2 SNEGSKA (reference sequence). CDR3: CSARFGTANTGELFF. The DNA of the CDR3 is TGCAGTGCTAGATTCGGGACAGCGAACACCGGGGAGCTGTTTTTT.

In its sample, this clonotype was seen many times. The chain recombines TRBV9 with TRBJ1-2; D is uncertain. Germline V gene data show CDR1 as SGDLS and CDR2 as YYNGEE. The CDR3 extends over 9 amino acids. The V end was cut by 10 bases, the J end by 3 bases, with 4 bases between. In DNA form, the CDR3 reads TGTGCCGGACACTATGGCTACACCTTC. Protein sequence: CAGHYGYTF.

This clonotype was counted ten times or more. The chain carries TRBV20-1 and TRBJ2-7, with 9 bases aligning to TRBD2. V lost 0 bases, J lost 4 bases, and 1 base stayed unmatched. Germline loops: CDR1 DFQATT, CDR2 SNEGSKA (reference sequence). The CDR3 runs to 13 residues. The CDR3 loop reads CSARDLAGYEQYF. CDR3 bases: TGCAGTGCTAGAGATCTAGCGGGATACGAGCAGTACTTC.

This clonotype was recorded many times. For the CDR3, the DNA is TGTGCCAGCAGTTACCAGGGGGCGATCAGTGGGAGGGAGACCCAGTACTTC. Its translation: CASSYQGAISGRETQYF. The J gene is TRBJ2-5, the V gene TRBV6-5; 8 bases fit TRBD1. The CDR3 is made up of 17 amino acids. Germline V gene data show CDR1 as MNHEY and CDR2 as SVGAGI. V was pared by 2 bases and J by 5 bases, with 13 bases of the junction left unmatched.

This clonotype was observed at least ten times. This chain uses TRBV7-2 with TRBJ2-1; a possible D gene is TRBD2 (5 bases). Germline V gene data show CDR1 as SGHTA and CDR2 as FQGNSA. The V and J ends lost 3 bases and 9 bases respectively, with 12 bases between them. This CDR3 contains 13 residues. The CDR3 reads CASSLIGISEQFF. Written as DNA, the CDR3 is TGTGCCAGCAGCTTGATCGGGATAAGTGAGCAGTTCTTC.

This clonotype was recorded many times. The chain is built from TRBV5-1 and TRBJ1-1, with D unclear. Looked up from germline, CDR1 is SGHRS and CDR2 is YFSETQ. The CDR3 consists of 16 residues. Deletions cut 3 bases from V and 4 bases from J, with 19 bases between. The CDR3 bases are TGCGCCAGCAGCTCCCAAGCTTCATCGGGGTCCACTGAAGCTTTCTTT. It yields the protein CASSSQASSGSTEAFF.

This clonotype was seen ten or more times. The rearrangement joins TRBV7-3 to TRBJ2-5; 9 nucleotides align to TRBD2. The CDR3 extends over 16 amino acids. Germline assignment: CDR1 SGHTA and CDR2 FQGTGA. V trimming: 0 bases; J trimming: 2 bases; junction bases outside the gene matches: 4. The CDR3, as DNA: TGTGCCAGCAGCTTAACCGCTGCGGGAGGGCAAGAGACCCAGTACTTC. Protein: CASSLTAAGGQETQYF.

At least ten counts were recorded for this clonotype. The chain couples TRBV7-9 to TRBJ1-2; D may be TRBD1 (5 bases). With 10 bases removed from V and 8 bases from J, the gap between germline ends came to 26 bases. The CDR3 covers 15 residues. The germline V gene encodes CDR1 SEHNR and CDR2 FQNEAQ (reference sequence). The CDR3 nucleotides are TGTGCCACCCCTGAAGGGGCAGGGCCGGGTAGCGGCTACACCTTC. Translated, it gives CATPEGAGPGSGYTF.

In this sample, this clonotype turned up many times. CDR3 in amino acids: CSVAQSFLANGYTF. CDR3 DNA sequence: TGCAGCGTTGCCCAGTCGTTTCTAGCTAATGGCTACACCTTC. The chain combines TRBV29-1 with TRBJ1-2; D is undetermined. The CDR3 spans 14 residues. Germline CDR1 SQVTM, CDR2 ANQGSEA. Trimming took off 4 bases at V and 6 bases at J, with 18 bases between the two ends.

This clonotype was seen at least ten times. The gene calls are TRBV7-9 and TRBJ1-3; the D is unclear. The germline V gene encodes CDR1 SEHNR and CDR2 FQNEAQ (reference sequence). V gave up 8 bases and J gave up 1 base, with 12 bases separating them. The CDR3 length is 14 residues. CDR3 sequence: CASGLWGSGNTIYF. CDR3 DNA: TGTGCCAGCGGCCTCTGGGGATCTGGAAACACCATATATTTT.

This clonotype was found many times. One junction end does not reproduce the germline sequence, and a read error may be involved. The V and J genes are TRBV27 and TRBJ1-6, with 10 bases identical to TRBD1. This CDR3 is built from 14 residues. Germline V gene lookup returns CDR1 MNHEY and CDR2 SMNVEV (reference sequence). Written as DNA, the CDR3 is TGTGCCAGCAGCCGAGACAGGGGGCCTTCACCCCTCAACTTT. This sequence encodes CASSRDRGPSPLNF.

This clonotype was detected ten times or more. The rearrangement joins TRBV20-1 to TRBJ1-6, with 12 bases matching TRBD1. The CDR3 sequence is 16 residues long. CDR1 and CDR2 (germline): DFQATT, SNEGSKA (reference sequence). The junction had 6 bases not matched to a gene; V was cut back by 0 bases and J by 9 bases. DNA for the CDR3: TGCAGTGCTAGAGATGAGGGACAGGGGGCTGTTTCACCCCTCCACTTT. Its protein is CSARDEGQGAVSPLHF.

Ten or more counts support this clonotype. The chain couples TRBV29-1 to TRBJ1-5; 8 nucleotides align to TRBD1. Germline CDR1 and CDR2: SQVTM and ANQGSEA. The CDR3 covers 13 residues. The trim removed 6 bases at V and 2 bases at J, leaving 3 bases unmatched. CDR3 amino acids: CSVGQGGNQPQHF. The CDR3 nucleotides are TGCAGCGTAGGACAGGGTGGCAATCAGCCCCAGCATTTT.

This clonotype occurred many times. CDR3 region: CASSKSGLTYEQYF. DNA for the CDR3: TGTGCCAGCAGCAAATCAGGGTTAACCTACGAGCAGTACTTC. The V call is TRBV12-3 or TRBV12-4, the J call TRBJ2-7; D may be TRBD1 (5 bases). Trimming shortened V by 6 bases and J by 2 bases, and 14 bases separated the two germline ends. This CDR3 has 14 amino acids.

The chain has TRBV12-3 or TRBV12-4 and TRBJ2-1; D may be TRBD2 (7 bases). The V end lost 3 bases, the J end lost 9 bases, and 15 bases lay between the germline ends. The CDR3 extends over 14 amino acids. CDR3: CASSFVGGGGEQFF. CDR3 coding DNA: TGTGCCAGCAGTTTCGTGGGAGGGGGGGGTGAGCAGTTCTTC.

Ten or more counts support this clonotype. A much more abundant neighbour one base away suggests this may be a read error. V usage is TRBV28 and J usage is TRBJ2-5; 8 nucleotides align to TRBD2. V shed 6 bases, J shed 2 bases, and the junction held 8 bases outside the gene matches. Germline CDR1 and CDR2: MDHEN and SYDVKM. The CDR3 consists of 15 residues. The CDR3, as DNA: TGTGCCAGCAGCCATAGCGGGAATCCACAAGAGACCCAGTACTTC. It is translated as CASSHSGNPQETQYF.

This clonotype came up many times. This chain joins TRBV7-8 and TRBJ2-7, with D possibly being TRBD2 (5 bases). V lost 2 bases to trimming and J lost 1 base, with 15 bases between them. The CDR3 length is 16 residues. The germline CDR1 and CDR2 sequences are SGHVS and FQNEAQ. CDR3 loop: CASSLRASSRSYEQYF. CDR3 coding DNA: TGTGCCAGCAGCTTAAGGGCTAGCAGTAGGTCCTACGAGCAGTACTTC.

This clonotype was seen at least ten times. The V gene is TRBV15, the J gene TRBJ2-3; D is unresolved. V lost 5 bases, J lost 2 bases, and 8 bases lay in between. The CDR3 is 13 amino acids. From germline, CDR1 is LNHNV and CDR2 YYDKDF (reference sequence). For the CDR3, the DNA is TGTGCCACCAGCCCTCAGAACACAGATACGCAGTATTTT. This gives the protein CATSPQNTDTQYF.

The chain carries TRBV10-3 and TRBJ1-1; D perhaps matches TRBD1 (5 bases). This CDR3 is built from 13 residues. V was pared by 7 bases and J by 2 bases, with 11 bases between. Germline-derived CDR1 and CDR2 are ENHRY and SYGVKD. The CDR3 sequence is CAITSGLNTEAFF. The CDR3 DNA reads TGTGCCATCACATCAGGGTTAAACACTGAAGCTTTCTTT.

This clonotype has at least ten counts. This chain connects TRBV5-1 to TRBJ2-1; 12 bases line up with TRBD2. The CDR3 loop spans 15 amino acids. CDR1 and CDR2 from the germline V gene are SGHRS and YFSETQ. Trimming cost V 0 bases and J 8 bases; bases outside gene matches: 3. This CDR3 reads CASSLATSGSYEQFF. The CDR3 DNA sequence: TGCGCCAGCAGCTTGGCGACTAGCGGGAGCTATGAGCAGTTCTTC.

This clonotype was seen ten or more times. The chain links TRBV6-6 to TRBJ2-7; D is undetermined. Deletions cut 7 bases from V and 2 bases from J, with 12 bases between. This CDR3 is built from 13 residues. Germline V gene sequence: CDR1 MNHNY, CDR2 SVGAGI (reference sequence). CDR3 in DNA: TGTGCCAGCAAGATTGATCCCCCCTACGAGCAGTACTTC. Protein: CASKIDPPYEQYF.

This clonotype showed up many times. The chain combines TRBV29-1 with TRBJ1-5; D is possibly TRBD1 (5 bases). The germline V gene has CDR1 SQVTM and CDR2 ANQGSEA. Trimming cost V 4 bases and J 11 bases, with 18 bases left between them. CDR3 length equals 13 residues. The CDR3 bases are TGCAGCGTTGCTCAGGGCGCGGATCGGGCCCAGCATTTT. Protein: CSVAQGADRAQHF.

This clonotype appeared many times. The chain carries TRBV9 and TRBJ2-1; 15 bases agree with TRBD2. Trimming took 4 bases from V and 12 from J; bases not matched to a gene: 14. Germline V gives CDR1 SGDLS, CDR2 YYNGEE. This CDR3 region has 17 residues. The chain's CDR3 is CASSPLRGLAGGGTQFF. The CDR3 DNA sequence: TGTGCCAGCAGCCCTCTGAGGGGACTAGCGGGAGGCGGGACGCAGTTCTTC.

This clonotype occurred many times. The chain employs TRBV7-2 and TRBJ2-1; D is ambiguous. Germline V gives CDR1 SGHTA, CDR2 FQGNSA. CDR3 length: 12 residues. Trimming took off 4 bases at V and 5 bases at J, with 6 bases between the two ends. CDR3 residues: CASSYTDNEQFF. The DNA of the CDR3 is TGTGCCAGCAGCTACACAGACAATGAGCAGTTCTTC.

This clonotype was counted many times. This chain uses TRBV7-2 with TRBJ2-7; D perhaps matches TRBD2 (5 bases). The CDR3 sequence is 14 residues long. Looked up from germline, CDR1 is SGHTA and CDR2 is FQGNSA. Trimming cost V 3 bases and J 2 bases, with 11 bases left between them. In nucleotides, the CDR3 is TGTGCCAGCAGCTTCCTCGGGGTTCCCTACGAGCAGTACTTC. Translated: CASSFLGVPYEQYF.

The sample holds many counts of this clonotype. V gene TRBV30 combines with J gene TRBJ2-3; no reliable D call. Germline CDR1 GTSNPN, CDR2 SVGIG (reference sequence). This CDR3 has 14 amino acids. With 8 bases removed from V and 0 bases from J, the gap between germline ends came to 15 bases. CDR3 in amino acids: CAMDRAFSTDTQYF. DNA of the CDR3: TGTGCCATGGATCGGGCTTTTAGCACAGATACGCAGTATTTT.

This clonotype was recorded many times. CDR3 loop: CSAPSSGSYEQYF. The DNA for the CDR3 is TGCAGTGCCCCCTCTAGCGGAAGCTACGAGCAGTACTTC. V is TRBV20-1 and J is TRBJ2-7; 7 positions agree with TRBD2. Trimming at V came to 6 bases and at J to 3 bases, leaving 8 bases not matched to a gene. CDR1 DFQATT and CDR2 SNEGSKA come from the germline V gene (reference sequence). The CDR3 is made up of 13 amino acids.